This TCR beta chain derives from a study of Graves' ophthalmopathy and Graves' hyperthyroidism. The CDR3 length is 13 residues. V lost 0 bases and J lost 4, with 7 bases in between. The germline V gene encodes CDR1 SGHRS and CDR2 YFSETQ. From RNA, the CDR3 regions of TCR beta chains were amplified and sequenced. Second-round multiplex PCR came after a first-round RT-PCR that employed HTBI primers. In TCRdb, the multiplex PCR reads were re-called with MiXCR into one record per CDR3 protein. Of around 1.1 million distinct CDR3 sequences listed, 35% to 40% are singletons. This clonotype appeared many times.

Source material: peripheral blood or thyroid tissue (not recorded which). The source is an adult man with Graves' hyperthyroidism. This chain connects TRBV5-1 to TRBJ1-2; D call uncertain. The CDR3 region is CASSLESSYGYTF. CDR3 nucleotides: TGCGCCAGCAGCTTGGAGTCCAGCTATGGCTACACCTTC.